These T cell receptor beta chains were read from a single sample in a study of cytomegalovirus exposure and HLA in healthy donors. Some clones are missing from TCRdb's copy, which holds only in-frame ones; the method was immunoSEQ multiplex PCR. The repertoire includes 150,000 to 200,000 clones, about 77% of them detected once, and approximately 2.9% sits in the top ten. Sequenced input: PBMCs. The receptors were gathered from a female donor in good health and CMV-seronegative. Each CDR3 is given with its conserved first and last residue. The D gene is left open where the match is weak. Clone size is given for some rows only: seen once, a few or many times, or a class if the clone is expanded.

clone_size: NA; v_call: TRBV4-2; j_call: TRBJ1-2; d_call: NA; cdr3_nt: TGTGCCAGCAGCCAAGACGGGCTTACGGTAGGAGGTGGCTACACCTTC; cdr3_aa: CASSQDGLTVGGGYTF
clone_size: few; v_call: TRBV18; j_call: TRBJ2-2; d_call: TRBD1; cdr3_nt: TGTGCCAGCTCCAGAGTTACAGGGGGCACCGGGGAGCTGTTTTTT; cdr3_aa: CASSRVTGGTGELFF
clone_size: NA; v_call: TRBV6-5; j_call: TRBJ2-7; d_call: NA; cdr3_nt: TGTGCCAGCAGCATTGGAGACTCCACCTACGAGCAGTACTTC; cdr3_aa: CASSIGDSTYEQYF
clone_size: NA; v_call: TRBV7-2; j_call: TRBJ2-1; d_call: TRBD2; cdr3_nt: TGTGCCAGCAGCTTAAGACTAGCGGGAGGAACGGTTAATGAGCAGTTCTTC; cdr3_aa: CASSLRLAGGTVNEQFF
clone_size: NA; v_call: TRBV2; j_call: TRBJ1-1; d_call: TRBD1; cdr3_nt: TGTGCCAGCAGTCCTTACCCGACAGGGACCACTGAGGCTTTCTTT; cdr3_aa: CASSPYPTGTTEAFF
clone_size: NA; v_call: TRBV4-2; j_call: TRBJ2-3; d_call: TRBD2; cdr3_nt: TGTGCCAGCAGCCCGGGGGGACCCAAGGGGTATTTT; cdr3_aa: CASSPGGPKGYF
clone_size: NA; v_call: TRBV5-1; j_call: TRBJ1-1; d_call: TRBD1; cdr3_nt: TGCGCCAGCAGGCGACAGGGGGAGGGAAAGAACACTGAAGCTTTCTTT; cdr3_aa: CASRRQGEGKNTEAFF
clone_size: NA; v_call: TRBV28; j_call: TRBJ2-4; d_call: TRBD2; cdr3_nt: TGTGCCAGCAGTTTAGCGGTAGCGGGAGCCCTCGACAAAAACATTCAGTACTTC; cdr3_aa: CASSLAVAGALDKNIQYF
clone_size: NA; v_call: TRBV19; j_call: TRBJ2-3; d_call: NA; cdr3_nt: TGTGCCAGTAGTATAGGTCCAGGGTCAAGCACAGATACGCAGTATTTT; cdr3_aa: CASSIGPGSSTDTQYF
clone_size: NA; v_call: TRBV6-6; j_call: TRBJ1-4; d_call: NA; cdr3_nt: TGTGCCAGCAGTTCAGCGGGTAATCCTAATGAAAAACTGTTTTTT; cdr3_aa: CASSSAGNPNEKLFF
clone_size: NA; v_call: TRBV5-1; j_call: TRBJ2-7; d_call: TRBD1; cdr3_nt: TGCGCCAGCAGCTTGTGGGGTCGGGGACAGGGGCGTGGGTACGAGCAGTACTTC; cdr3_aa: CASSLWGRGQGRGYEQYF
clone_size: few; v_call: TRBV29-1; j_call: TRBJ1-2; d_call: NA; cdr3_nt: TGCAGCGCTTCACAGGGAGCTAACTATGGCTACACCTTC; cdr3_aa: CSASQGANYGYTF
clone_size: NA; v_call: TRBV28; j_call: TRBJ1-2; d_call: NA; cdr3_nt: TGTGCCAGCACCCCGGGATACCCATATGGCTACACCTTC; cdr3_aa: CASTPGYPYGYTF
clone_size: once; v_call: TRBV5-1; j_call: TRBJ1-2; d_call: TRBD1; cdr3_nt: TGCGCCAGCAGCTTGTCCCCCGGACAGGGGGACTATGGCTACACCTTC; cdr3_aa: CASSLSPGQGDYGYTF
clone_size: NA; v_call: TRBV7-2; j_call: TRBJ2-7; d_call: NA; cdr3_nt: TGTGCCAGCAGCCCAGAAGCGGGTGGTAGCTACGAGCAGTACTTC; cdr3_aa: CASSPEAGGSYEQYF
clone_size: NA; v_call: TRBV19; j_call: TRBJ1-1; d_call: NA; cdr3_nt: TGTGCCAGCGGTCGCCAGGTTCCCCCTGAAGCTTTCTTT; cdr3_aa: CASGRQVPPEAFF
clone_size: NA; v_call: TRBV19; j_call: TRBJ1-6; d_call: NA; cdr3_nt: TGTGCCACCCGCCGGGACACCGTGAATAATTCACCCCTCCACTTT; cdr3_aa: CATRRDTVNNSPLHF
clone_size: NA; v_call: TRBV7-3; j_call: TRBJ2-1; d_call: TRBD2; cdr3_nt: TGTGCCAGCAGTACGGGACTAGGAATTAGCAATGAGCAGTTCTTC; cdr3_aa: CASSTGLGISNEQFF
clone_size: NA; v_call: TRBV23-1; j_call: TRBJ1-2; d_call: TRBD1; cdr3_nt: TGCGCCAGCAGTCAATCGGGGGACAGCCCCTCAAATGGCTACACCTTC; cdr3_aa: CASSQSGDSPSNGYTF
clone_size: NA; v_call: TRBV12-5; j_call: TRBJ2-7; d_call: NA; cdr3_nt: TGTGCTAGTGGTACCGGACTCTACGAGCAGTACTTC; cdr3_aa: CASGTGLYEQYF
clone_size: NA; v_call: TRBV25-1; j_call: TRBJ1-2; d_call: NA; cdr3_nt: TGTGCCAGCAGTGCCGTCAGGGAAGGCTACACCTTC; cdr3_aa: CASSAVREGYTF
clone_size: NA; v_call: TRBV5-1; j_call: TRBJ1-1; d_call: TRBD1; cdr3_nt: TGCGCCAGCAGCGTGACAGGGGGCACTGAAGCTTTCTTT; cdr3_aa: CASSVTGGTEAFF
clone_size: few; v_call: TRBV6-6; j_call: TRBJ2-2; d_call: NA; cdr3_nt: TGTGCCAGCAGAGAGCGGATGGGGAACACCGGGGAGCTGTTTTTT; cdr3_aa: CASRERMGNTGELFF
clone_size: NA; v_call: TRBV7-9; j_call: TRBJ2-2; d_call: TRBD2; cdr3_nt: TGTTCCAGCAGCTACCCCGTAGCGGGAGTTGGGAACACCGGGGAGCTGTTTTTT; cdr3_aa: CSSSYPVAGVGNTGELFF
clone_size: NA; v_call: TRBV5-6; j_call: TRBJ2-3; d_call: TRBD2; cdr3_nt: TGTGCCAGCATCCCGGTGCCTAGCGGGCACAAACCTTTT; cdr3_aa: CASIPVPSGHKPF
clone_size: NA; v_call: TRBV19; j_call: TRBJ1-2; d_call: NA; cdr3_nt: TGTGCCAGCACCACGGTGACCCGGGTTTTCTATGGCTACACCTTC; cdr3_aa: CASTTVTRVFYGYTF
clone_size: few; v_call: TRBV12-5; j_call: TRBJ2-2; d_call: NA; cdr3_nt: TGTGCTAGTGGTCTGACTCAGACTCCTAGCGCCGGGGAGCTGTTTTTT; cdr3_aa: CASGLTQTPSAGELFF
clone_size: few; v_call: TRBV9; j_call: TRBJ2-7; d_call: TRBD2; cdr3_nt: TGTGCCAGCAGCACCTCCGGGACTAGCAATGGCGAGCAGTACTTC; cdr3_aa: CASSTSGTSNGEQYF
clone_size: few; v_call: TRBV5-4; j_call: TRBJ2-1; d_call: TRBD2; cdr3_nt: TGTGCCAGCAGCTTGGCCCCTAGCGGGGGACACAATGAGCAGTTCTTC; cdr3_aa: CASSLAPSGGHNEQFF
clone_size: NA; v_call: TRBV28; j_call: TRBJ1-2; d_call: NA; cdr3_nt: TGTGCCAGCACCCACGGGGTTGGCTACACCTTC; cdr3_aa: CASTHGVGYTF
clone_size: NA; v_call: TRBV28; j_call: TRBJ1-2; d_call: NA; cdr3_nt: TGTGCCAGCAGTTTGGTTGCAGCCCTGGAGGGCTACACCTTC; cdr3_aa: CASSLVAALEGYTF
clone_size: NA; v_call: TRBV29-1; j_call: TRBJ2-3; d_call: TRBD2; cdr3_nt: TGCAGCTTAGCGGCCGGGACTAGCGGGGCCACAGATACGCAGTATTTT; cdr3_aa: CSLAAGTSGATDTQYF
clone_size: NA; v_call: TRBV7-2; j_call: TRBJ2-3; d_call: NA; cdr3_nt: TGTGCCAGCAGCCCCATGGGGGGGCGCGTTGCAGATACGCAGTATTTT; cdr3_aa: CASSPMGGRVADTQYF
clone_size: NA; v_call: TRBV27; j_call: TRBJ1-5; d_call: NA; cdr3_nt: TGTGCCAGCAGTTTATCATGGAGGAATAGCAATCAGCCCCAGCATTTT; cdr3_aa: CASSLSWRNSNQPQHF
clone_size: NA; v_call: TRBV28; j_call: TRBJ1-6; d_call: NA; cdr3_nt: TGTGCCAGCAGTAAGACTTTGGGCTATAATTCACCCCTCCACTTT; cdr3_aa: CASSKTLGYNSPLHF
clone_size: NA; v_call: TRBV7-9; j_call: TRBJ2-7; d_call: TRBD1; cdr3_nt: TGTGCCAGCAGCCCAGGCCGGGACAGGGCCTACGAGCAGTACTTC; cdr3_aa: CASSPGRDRAYEQYF
clone_size: NA; v_call: TRBV11-2; j_call: TRBJ2-3; d_call: TRBD2; cdr3_nt: TGTGCCAGCAGCCCTAGGTTCGGAGCGGGGGGGCCGGGGGCAGATACGCAGTATTTT; cdr3_aa: CASSPRFGAGGPGADTQYF
clone_size: NA; v_call: TRBV5-1; j_call: TRBJ2-5; d_call: NA; cdr3_nt: TGCGCCAGCAGCTTCGTCTCGGGAAAAGAGACCCAGTACTTC; cdr3_aa: CASSFVSGKETQYF
clone_size: NA; v_call: TRBV9; j_call: TRBJ2-2; d_call: TRBD2; cdr3_nt: TGTGCCAGCAGCGTAGAACTAGCGGCTAACACCGGGGAGCTGTTTTTT; cdr3_aa: CASSVELAANTGELFF